The 2 T cell receptor beta chains given below trace back to one sample, sequenced in a study of blood T cell repertoires in COVID-19 (dated by TCRdb to the early 2020s). Receptor libraries were prepared by the immunoSEQ multiplex PCR assay. Here the immuneACCESS table is served through TCRdb, limited to in-frame sequences with V and J called. Missing clones are a known gap in these copies; in checked studies unresolved V genes cover under half, and the rest lacks a known reason. In all, the sample holds 120,000 to 150,000 clones, and approximately 90% of those were seen once. The ten most abundant clones make up 11% of the sample. Specimen: peripheral blood. These receptors originate from an elderly woman with acute or convalescent COVID-19.

The chain uses TRBV19 and TRBJ2-1; 14 nucleotides align to TRBD2. CDR3 length equals 15 residues. Germline values: CDR1 LNHDA, CDR2 SQIVND (reference sequence). Trimming took 4 bases from V and 6 from J; bases not matched to a gene: 2. CDR3 nucleotide sequence: TGTGCCAGTAGTAGACTAGCGGGGGGGCCCAATGAGCAGTTCTTC. Protein sequence: CASSRLAGGPNEQFF.

The chain has TRBV5-1 and TRBJ1-2; 9 bases match TRBD1. CDR1 and CDR2 (germline): SGHRS, YFSETQ. J lost 8 bases, V lost 5 bases, and 7 bases had no gene match. The CDR3 covers 13 residues. The CDR3 DNA reads as TGCGCCAGCAGGAGGGACAGGGAAGTGGGCTACACCTTC. It yields the protein CASRRDREVGYTF.